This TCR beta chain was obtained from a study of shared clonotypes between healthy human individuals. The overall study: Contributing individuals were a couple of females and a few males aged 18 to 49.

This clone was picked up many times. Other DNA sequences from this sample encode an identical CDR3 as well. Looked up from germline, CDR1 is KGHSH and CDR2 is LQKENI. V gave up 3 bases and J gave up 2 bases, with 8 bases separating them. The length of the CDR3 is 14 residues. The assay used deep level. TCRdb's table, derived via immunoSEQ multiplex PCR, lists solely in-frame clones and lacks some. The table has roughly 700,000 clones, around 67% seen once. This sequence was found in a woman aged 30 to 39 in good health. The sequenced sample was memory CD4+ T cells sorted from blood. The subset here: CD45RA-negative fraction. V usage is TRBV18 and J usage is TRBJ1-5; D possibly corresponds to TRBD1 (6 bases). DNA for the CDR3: TGTGCCAGCTCACCGCGACAGGGCAATCAGCCCCAGCATTTT. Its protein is CASSPRQGNQPQHF.